This T cell receptor (beta chain) appears in the sequencing data of a study of blood T cell repertoires in COVID-19 (dated by TCRdb to the early 2020s). General notes on the study: Samples covering the acute and convalescent phases of COVID-19 were provided by collaborators in the United States, Italy and Spain. The samples were drawn from two sources: the first 160 participants of the ongoing ImmuneRACE study, and fewer than 1,500 subjects contributed by 6 global collaborators. The repertoires were released in a freely available public database intended as a resource for research on the immune response to SARS-CoV-2. Deeply sampled blood TCRbeta repertoires from subjects exposed to, actively infected with, or recovered from COVID-19 were included in the dataset. Sample metadata almost always included a de-identified subject ID, COVID-19 status, age in years and sex. Where available, HLA class I and class II types were obtained from metadata supplied by the sample provider rather than from assay-based typing. The material from the prospective study consisted of cDNA or gDNA derived from T cells, B-cell-depleted T cells, or PBMCs. Results the study describes overall, beyond this receptor: The amount of clinical and demographic metadata varied by source and participant and was provided uncurated.

This clone has a single count. It has no known antigen specificity. No clone much larger than this one lies a single base away; base qualities are absent. The CDR3, cysteine through phenylalanine, is 16 amino acids long. The entry retains the CDR3 DNA only, 48 bases that are in frame from base 1. From a lookup of the germline V gene (reference sequence), CDR1 and CDR2 are SEHNR and FQNEAQ. For this chain, trimming is 8 bases at the V end and 7 bases at the J end, and the number of junction bases without a gene match is 12. TCRbeta CDR3 regions were amplified from genomic DNA using the immunoSEQ Assay, a bias-controlled multiplex PCR. In the authors' own workflow: Nucleated cell counts per sample were estimated from amplification of reference gene primers within the assay. To quantify the absolute abundance of each unique TCRbeta CDR3 rearrangement, sequence reads were collapsed and filtered. For each sample, productive Simpson clonality was calculated as the square root of Simpson's diversity index over productive rearrangements. TCRdb mirrors the immuneACCESS table, restricted to in-frame sequences. Some clones are absent from its copies; in checked studies, under half trace to an unresolved V gene, and the reason for the others is unknown. The V and J calls and clone size come from that table; D and trimming were worked out from the DNA. Counted in this sample were under 100,000 clones; about 89% of them appeared once. About 3.2% of the sample comes from the top ten.

The collaborating institutions used their own protocols to collect whole blood in K2EDTA tubes. For TCRbeta analysis, collaborators shipped samples as frozen whole blood, isolated PBMCs, or DNA extracted from either of those sample types. Sequencing used peripheral blood. The chain is made from TRBV7-9 and TRBJ2-1; 12 middle bases align to TRBD2. This TCR was recovered from a woman aged 70 to 79 with acute or convalescent COVID-19. The DNA sequence is TGTGCCAGCGGTCACACTACTAGCGGGGGGCTTAATGAGCAGTTCTTC. Its amino acids are CASGHTTSGGLNEQFF.